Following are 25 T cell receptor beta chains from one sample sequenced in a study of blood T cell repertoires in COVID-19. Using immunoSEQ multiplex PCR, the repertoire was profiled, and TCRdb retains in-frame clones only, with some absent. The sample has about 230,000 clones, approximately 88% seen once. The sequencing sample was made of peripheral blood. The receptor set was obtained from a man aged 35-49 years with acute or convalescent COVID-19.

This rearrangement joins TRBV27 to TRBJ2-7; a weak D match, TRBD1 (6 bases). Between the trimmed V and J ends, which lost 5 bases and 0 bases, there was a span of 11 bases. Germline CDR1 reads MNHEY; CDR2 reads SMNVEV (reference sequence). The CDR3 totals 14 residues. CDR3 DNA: TGTGCCAGCAGTCTGGACAGAATCTCCTACGAGCAGTACTTC. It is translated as CASSLDRISYEQYF.

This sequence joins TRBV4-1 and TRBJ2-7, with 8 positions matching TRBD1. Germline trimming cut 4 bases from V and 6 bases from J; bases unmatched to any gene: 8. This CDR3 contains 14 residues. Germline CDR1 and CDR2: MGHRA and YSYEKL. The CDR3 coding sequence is TGCGCCAGCAGCCTGGACAGGGATGCGTCCGAGCAGTACTTC. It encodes CASSLDRDASEQYF.

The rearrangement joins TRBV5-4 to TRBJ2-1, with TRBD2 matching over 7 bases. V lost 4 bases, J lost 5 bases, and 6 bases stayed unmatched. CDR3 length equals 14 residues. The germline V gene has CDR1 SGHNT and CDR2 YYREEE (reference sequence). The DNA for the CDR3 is TGTGCCAGCAGCCCTCGCGGGGGAAACAATGAGCAGTTCTTC. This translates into CASSPRGGNNEQFF.

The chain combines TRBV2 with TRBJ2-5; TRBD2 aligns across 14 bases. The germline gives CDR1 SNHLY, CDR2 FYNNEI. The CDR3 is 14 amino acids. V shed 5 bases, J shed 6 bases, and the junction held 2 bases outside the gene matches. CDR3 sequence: CASSRTSGRKTQYF. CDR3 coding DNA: TGTGCCAGCAGTCGGACTAGCGGGAGGAAGACCCAGTACTTC.

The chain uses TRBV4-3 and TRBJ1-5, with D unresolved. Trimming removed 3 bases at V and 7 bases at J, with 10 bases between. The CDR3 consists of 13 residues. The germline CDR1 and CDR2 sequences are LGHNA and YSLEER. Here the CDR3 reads CASSQGRGQPQHF. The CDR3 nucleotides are TGCGCCAGCAGCCAGGGCCGGGGACAGCCCCAGCATTTT.

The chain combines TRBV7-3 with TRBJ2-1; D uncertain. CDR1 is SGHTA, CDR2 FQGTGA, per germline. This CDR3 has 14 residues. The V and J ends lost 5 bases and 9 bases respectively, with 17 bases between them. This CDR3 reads CASSPWSVGGEQFF. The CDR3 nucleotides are TGTGCCAGCAGCCCCTGGTCGGTCGGTGGTGAGCAGTTCTTC.

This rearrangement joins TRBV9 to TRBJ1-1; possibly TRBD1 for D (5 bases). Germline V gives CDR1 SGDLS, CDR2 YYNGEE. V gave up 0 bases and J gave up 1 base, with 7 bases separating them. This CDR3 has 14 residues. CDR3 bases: TGTGCCAGCAGCGTAGCAGGGTGGAACACTGAAGCTTTCTTT. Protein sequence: CASSVAGWNTEAFF.

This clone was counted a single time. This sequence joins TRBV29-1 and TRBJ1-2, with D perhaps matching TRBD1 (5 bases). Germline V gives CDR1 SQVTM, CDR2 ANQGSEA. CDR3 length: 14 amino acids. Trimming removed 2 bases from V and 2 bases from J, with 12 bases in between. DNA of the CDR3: TGCAGCGTTGAAAGCAGCAGGGCAAACTATGGCTACACCTTC. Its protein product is CSVESSRANYGYTF.

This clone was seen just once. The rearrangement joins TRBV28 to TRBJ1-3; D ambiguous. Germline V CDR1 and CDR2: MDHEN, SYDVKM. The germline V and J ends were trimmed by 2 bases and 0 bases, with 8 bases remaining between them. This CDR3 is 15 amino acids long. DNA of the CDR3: TGTGCCAGCAGTTTACAGCGAATCTCTGGAAACACCATATATTTT. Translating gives CASSLQRISGNTIYF.

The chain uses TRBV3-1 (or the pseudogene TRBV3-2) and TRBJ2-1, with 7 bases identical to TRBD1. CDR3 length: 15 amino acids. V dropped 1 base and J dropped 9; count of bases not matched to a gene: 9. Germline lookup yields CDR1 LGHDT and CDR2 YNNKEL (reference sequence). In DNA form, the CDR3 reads TGTGCCAGCAGCCAAGTACCGGGACAGTGGGGTGAGCAGTTCTTC. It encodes CASSQVPGQWGEQFF.

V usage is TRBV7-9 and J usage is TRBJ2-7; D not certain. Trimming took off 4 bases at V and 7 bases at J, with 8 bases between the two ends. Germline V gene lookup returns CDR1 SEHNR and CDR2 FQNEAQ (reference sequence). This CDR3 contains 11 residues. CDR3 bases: TGTGCCAGCAGCTCGAGCTGGGAGCAGTACTTC. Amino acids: CASSSSWEQYF.

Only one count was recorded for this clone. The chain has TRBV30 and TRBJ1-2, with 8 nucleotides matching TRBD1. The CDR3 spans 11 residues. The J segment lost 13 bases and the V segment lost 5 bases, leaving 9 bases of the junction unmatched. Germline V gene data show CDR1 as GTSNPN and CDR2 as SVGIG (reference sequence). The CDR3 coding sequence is TGTGCCTGGGGACAGGGCCATCCAGCCACCTTC. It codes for CAWGQGHPATF.

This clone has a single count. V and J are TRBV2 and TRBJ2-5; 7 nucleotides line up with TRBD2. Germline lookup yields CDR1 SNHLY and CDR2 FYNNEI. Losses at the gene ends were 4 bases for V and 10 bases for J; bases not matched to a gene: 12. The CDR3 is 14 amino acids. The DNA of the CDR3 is TGTGCCAGCAGTGTCAGGCAGGCCGGGAGGATCCAGTACTTC. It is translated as CASSVRQAGRIQYF. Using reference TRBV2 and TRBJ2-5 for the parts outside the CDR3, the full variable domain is EPEVTQTPSHQVTQMGQEVILRCVPISNHLYFYWYRQILGQKVEFLVSFYNNEISEKSEIFDDQFSVERPDGSNFTLKIRSTKLEDSAMYFCASSVRQAGRIQYFGPGTRLLVL.

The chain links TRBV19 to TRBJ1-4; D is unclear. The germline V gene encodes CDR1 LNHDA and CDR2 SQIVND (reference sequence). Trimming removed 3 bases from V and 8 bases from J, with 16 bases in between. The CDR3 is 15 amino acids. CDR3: CASSISWQTGEKLFF. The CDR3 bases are TGTGCCAGTAGTATTTCTTGGCAGACTGGGGAAAAACTGTTTTTT.

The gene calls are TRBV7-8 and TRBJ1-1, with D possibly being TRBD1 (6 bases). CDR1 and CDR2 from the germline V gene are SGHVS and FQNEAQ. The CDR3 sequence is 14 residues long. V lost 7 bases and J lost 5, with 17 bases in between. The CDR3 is CASTLLTGSTEAFF. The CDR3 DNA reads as TGTGCCAGCACCCTATTAACAGGGTCGACTGAAGCTTTCTTT.

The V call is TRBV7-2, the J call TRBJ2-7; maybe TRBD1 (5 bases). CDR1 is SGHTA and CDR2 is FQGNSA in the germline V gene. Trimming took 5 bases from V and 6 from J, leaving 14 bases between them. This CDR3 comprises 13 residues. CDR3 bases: TGTGCCAGCAGCCCGATCAGGGTTCTCGAGCAGTACTTC. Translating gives CASSPIRVLEQYF.

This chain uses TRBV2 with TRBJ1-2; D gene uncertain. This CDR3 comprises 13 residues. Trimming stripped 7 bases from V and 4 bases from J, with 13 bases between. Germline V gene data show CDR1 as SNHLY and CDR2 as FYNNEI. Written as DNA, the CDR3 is TGTGCCAGCAATAAGGACTTGGCCTATGGCTACACCTTC. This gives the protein CASNKDLAYGYTF.

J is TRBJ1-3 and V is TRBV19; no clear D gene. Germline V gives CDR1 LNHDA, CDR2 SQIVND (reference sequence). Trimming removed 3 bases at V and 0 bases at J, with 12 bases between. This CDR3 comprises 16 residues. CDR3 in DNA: TGTGCCAGTAGTATCCCGGCAGGCCTCTCTGGAAACACCATATATTTT. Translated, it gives CASSIPAGLSGNTIYF.

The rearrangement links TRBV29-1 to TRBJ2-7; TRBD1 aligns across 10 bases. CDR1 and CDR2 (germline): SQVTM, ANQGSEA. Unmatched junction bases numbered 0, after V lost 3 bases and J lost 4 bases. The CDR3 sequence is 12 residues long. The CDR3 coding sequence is TGCAGCGTTGAGGGACAGGGGTACGAGCAGTACTTC. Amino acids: CSVEGQGYEQYF.

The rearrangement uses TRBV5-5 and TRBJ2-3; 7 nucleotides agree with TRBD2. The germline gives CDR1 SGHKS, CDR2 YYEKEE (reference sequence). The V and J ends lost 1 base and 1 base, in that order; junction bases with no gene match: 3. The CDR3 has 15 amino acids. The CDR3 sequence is CASSLKREGTDTQYF. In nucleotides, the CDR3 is TGTGCCAGCAGCTTGAAGCGGGAAGGCACAGATACGCAGTATTTT.

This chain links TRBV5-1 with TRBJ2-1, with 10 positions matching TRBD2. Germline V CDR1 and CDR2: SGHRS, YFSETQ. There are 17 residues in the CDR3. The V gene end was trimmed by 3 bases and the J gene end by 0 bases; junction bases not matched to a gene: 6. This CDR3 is CASSSKREGLSYNEQFF. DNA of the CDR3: TGCGCCAGCAGCTCAAAGCGGGAGGGCCTCTCCTACAATGAGCAGTTCTTC.

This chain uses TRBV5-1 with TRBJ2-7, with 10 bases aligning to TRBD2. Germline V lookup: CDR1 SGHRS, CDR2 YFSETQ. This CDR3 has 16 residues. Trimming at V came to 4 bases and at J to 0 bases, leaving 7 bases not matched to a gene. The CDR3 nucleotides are TGCGCCAGCAGCCCTGAAGCTAGCGGGAGCTCCTACGAGCAGTACTTC. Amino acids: CASSPEASGSSYEQYF.

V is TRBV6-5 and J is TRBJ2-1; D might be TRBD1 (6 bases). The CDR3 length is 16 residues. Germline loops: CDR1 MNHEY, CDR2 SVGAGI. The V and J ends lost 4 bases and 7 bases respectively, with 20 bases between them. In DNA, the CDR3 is TGTGCCAGCAGTTCGAACAGGGACCGCTCTTTTAATGAGCAGTTCTTC. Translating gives CASSSNRDRSFNEQFF.

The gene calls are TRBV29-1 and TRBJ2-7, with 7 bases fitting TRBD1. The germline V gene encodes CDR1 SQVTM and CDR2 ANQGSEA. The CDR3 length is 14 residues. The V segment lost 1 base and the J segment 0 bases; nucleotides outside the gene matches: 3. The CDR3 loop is CSVEVQGISYEQYF. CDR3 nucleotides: TGCAGCGTTGAAGTACAGGGGATCTCCTACGAGCAGTACTTC.

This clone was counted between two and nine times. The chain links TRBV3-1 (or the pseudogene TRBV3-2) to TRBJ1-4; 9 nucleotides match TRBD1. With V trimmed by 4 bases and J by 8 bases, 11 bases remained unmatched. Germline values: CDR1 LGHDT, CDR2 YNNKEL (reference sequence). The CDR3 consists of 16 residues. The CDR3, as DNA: TGTGCCAGCAGCCCCGAGCCTGGGACAGGGAGAGAAAAACTGTTTTTT. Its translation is CASSPEPGTGREKLFF.